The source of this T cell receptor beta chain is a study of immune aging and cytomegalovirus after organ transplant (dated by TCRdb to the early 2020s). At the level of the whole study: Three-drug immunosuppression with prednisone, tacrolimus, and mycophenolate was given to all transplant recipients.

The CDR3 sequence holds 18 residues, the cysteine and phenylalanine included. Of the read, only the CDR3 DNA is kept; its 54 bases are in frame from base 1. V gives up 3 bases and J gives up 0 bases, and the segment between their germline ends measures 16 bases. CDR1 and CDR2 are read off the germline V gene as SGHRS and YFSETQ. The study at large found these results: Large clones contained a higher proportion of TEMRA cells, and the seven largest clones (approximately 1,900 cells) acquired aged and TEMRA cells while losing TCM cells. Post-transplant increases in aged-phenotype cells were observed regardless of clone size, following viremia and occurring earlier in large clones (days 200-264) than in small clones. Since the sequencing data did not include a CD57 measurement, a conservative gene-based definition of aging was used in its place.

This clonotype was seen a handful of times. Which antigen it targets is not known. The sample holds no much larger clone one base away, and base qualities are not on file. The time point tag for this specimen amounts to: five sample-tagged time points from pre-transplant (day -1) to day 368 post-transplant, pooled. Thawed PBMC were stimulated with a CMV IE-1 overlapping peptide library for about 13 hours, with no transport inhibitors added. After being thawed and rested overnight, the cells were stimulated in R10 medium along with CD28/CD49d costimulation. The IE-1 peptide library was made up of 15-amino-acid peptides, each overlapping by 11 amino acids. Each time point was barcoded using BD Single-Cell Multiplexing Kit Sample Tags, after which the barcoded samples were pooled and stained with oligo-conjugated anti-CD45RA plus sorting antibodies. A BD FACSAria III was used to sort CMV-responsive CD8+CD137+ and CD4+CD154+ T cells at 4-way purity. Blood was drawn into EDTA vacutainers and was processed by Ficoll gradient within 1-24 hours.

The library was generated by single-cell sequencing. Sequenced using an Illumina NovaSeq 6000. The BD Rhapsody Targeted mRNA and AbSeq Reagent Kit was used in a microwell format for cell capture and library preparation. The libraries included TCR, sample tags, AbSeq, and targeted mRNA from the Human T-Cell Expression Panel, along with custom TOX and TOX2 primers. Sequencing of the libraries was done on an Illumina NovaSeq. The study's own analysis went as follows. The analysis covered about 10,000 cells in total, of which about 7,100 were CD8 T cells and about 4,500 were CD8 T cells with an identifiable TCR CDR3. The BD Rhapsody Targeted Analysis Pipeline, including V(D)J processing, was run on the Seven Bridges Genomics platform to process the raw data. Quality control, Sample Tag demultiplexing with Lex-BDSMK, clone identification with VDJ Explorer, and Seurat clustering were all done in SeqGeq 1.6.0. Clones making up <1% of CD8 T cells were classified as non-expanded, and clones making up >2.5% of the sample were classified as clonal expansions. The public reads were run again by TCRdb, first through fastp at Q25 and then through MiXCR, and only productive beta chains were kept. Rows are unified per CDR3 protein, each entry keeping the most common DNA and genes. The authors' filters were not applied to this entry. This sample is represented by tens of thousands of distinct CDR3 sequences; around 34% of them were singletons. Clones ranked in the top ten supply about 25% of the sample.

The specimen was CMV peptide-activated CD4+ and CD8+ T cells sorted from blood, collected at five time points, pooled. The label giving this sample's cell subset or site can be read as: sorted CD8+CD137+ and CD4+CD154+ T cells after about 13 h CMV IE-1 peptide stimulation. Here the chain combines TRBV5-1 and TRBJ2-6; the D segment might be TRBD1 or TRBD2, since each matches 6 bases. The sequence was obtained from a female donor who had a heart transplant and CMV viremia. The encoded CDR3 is CASSSTRGGLSGANVLTF. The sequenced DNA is TGCGCCAGCAGCTCCACCCGAGGGGGGCTCTCTGGGGCCAACGTCCTGACTTTC.